This TCR beta chain was captured by sequencing in a study of shared clonotypes between healthy human individuals (dated by TCRdb to the early 2020s). For the wider study: A few men and a couple of women, aged 18 to 49 years, made up the cohort. For each donor, three plates each were used for CD4 naive and CD4 memory, two plates were used for CD8 naive, and one plate was used for CD8 memory. The study deeply sequenced blood TCR repertoires of several healthy adults to estimate repertoire size and the extent of clonotype sharing between individuals. Between about 0.94 and 8.9 billion PBMCs per donor were obtained by leukapheresis. Libraries were prepared and TCR repertoires were sequenced by different laboratories using diverse techniques, in order to increase sequencing depth and limit assay-specific biases. Summary of the overall study and its limitations: Estimated clonotype richness was generally larger for naive than for memory subsets. Sampling was restricted to blood, and TCR repertoires in tissue are likely to differ from TCR repertoires in blood. Rarefaction of sorted-subset datasets indicated incomplete sequencing despite the large sequencing depth. Around 5.4% of naive CD4, 3.5% of naive CD8, about 2.1% of memory CD4, and over 0.35% of memory CD8 clonotypes were shared across a few donors. Based on pairwise subsampling, the degree of clonotype sharing among donors was expected to be affected by sequencing depth. Compared with non-shared clonotypes, the clonotypes found in all four sorted-subset donors had higher generation probabilities. The genetic and exposure-history diversity represented was limited by the small number of donors.

CD8 naive samples consisted of CD45RO-negative cells that were positively selected for CCR7, yielding a CD45RA+CCR7+ population without TemRA cells. Donors were healthy HIV-negative adults with no recently reported acute infections or vaccinations. Every donor was a Caucasian adult living in Nashville, Tennessee, USA. After blood collection by leukapheresis, PBMCs were isolated using Ficoll-Histopaque density gradient centrifugation and then cryopreserved in the vapor phase of liquid nitrogen. Purity and quantity of every magnetically sorted T cell population were checked by analytical flow cytometry. Genomic DNA was isolated from every sorted fraction and measured by UV absorbance on a Nanodrop 2000c. Using the deep immunoSEQ assay, multiplex PCR amplified TCR CDR3 regions from genomic DNA. Extracted genomic DNA from each cell subset was distributed evenly across all wells of several immunoSEQ 96-well plates, and each plate was treated as a replicate. Each replicate PCR for sorted subsets received roughly 0.2 ug genomic DNA, equal to tens of thousands of T cell genomes. The purified libraries were quantified using a Qubit 3.0 fluorometer, sized with a Bioanalyzer 2100, and then quantified again using the KAPA Library Quantification kit. Each immunoSEQ 96-well plate was sequenced on its own single-read 150-cycle Illumina NextSeq 550 flow cell. The authors processed their data as follows. Because the immunoSEQ output held only junctional sequences and lacked quality scores, the filtering could not match the filtering applied to full-length reads. To assign V/J genes and CDR3, sequences were annotated against IMGT germline references using PyIR, a Python wrapper for IgBLAST v1.9. Reads were filtered out if the reads had weak V/J assignments (E-value above 1e-6), no CDR3, stop codons, out-of-frame junctions, or ambiguous translated residues. V3J clonotypes were defined as sequences sharing the same inferred V gene, J gene, and CDR3 amino acid sequence. To compute the percentage overlap between repertoires, the number of shared unique clonotypes was divided by the size of the smaller repertoire. Three approaches were used to assess repertoire richness: RTK rarefaction, the Chao1 estimator, and Recon v2.1 estimates of unobserved clonotypes. Generation probabilities were computed with OLGA for all TCRbeta clonotypes obtained by the gDNA method from several donors. The clones in this table, taken by TCRdb from immuneACCESS, are in-frame only. Not every clone is retained; where verified, under half of the shortfall comes from an unresolved V gene, and the cause of the rest is unknown. V and J calls and clone size are those listed in that table; D and trimming were worked out from the DNA. This sample gives 1.5 million to 2.5 million clones in total; about 95% of them show up just once. The ten largest clones take up less than 1.5% of the sample.

A remark on this clone: Its cognate antigen has yet to be identified. There are no base qualities to consult, and no much larger clone falls within one base.

V and J lose 3 bases and 4 bases, and a span of 12 bases separates them. For CDR1 and CDR2, the germline V gene lists MDHEN and SYDVKM. The CDR3 numbers 14 residues from cysteine through phenylalanine. Solely the CDR3 DNA is kept, with 42 bases framed from the first base. This TCR was sampled from a young man in good health. This chain is built from TRBV28 and TRBJ2-5; a weak D assignment points to TRBD2 (5 bases agree). The sequenced material came from naive CD8+ T cells sorted from blood. This specimen's cell subset or site label, per the study, means: CD45RA+CCR7+. The CDR3 region reads CASSFSWSGETQYF. The sequence in DNA is TGTGCCAGCAGTTTCTCGTGGAGCGGAGAGACCCAGTACTTC.